Presented here are 12 T cell receptor beta chains from one specimen sequenced in a study of blood T cell repertoires in COVID-19. Generated by immunoSEQ multiplex PCR, the TCRdb table keeps only in-frame clones and is missing some. The data show about 150,000 clones, with roughly 78% seen just once and under 2% held by the top ten. The sequenced sample was peripheral blood. All receptors derive from a man aged 80 or over with acute or convalescent COVID-19.

This CDR3 reads CATSSGQGFGTDTQYF. The CDR3 DNA sequence: TGTGCCACCAGCAGCGGACAGGGGTTCGGCACAGATACGCAGTATTTT. This sequence joins TRBV15 and TRBJ2-3; 9 bases match TRBD1. The V and J ends lost 3 bases and 1 base, in that order; junction bases with no gene match: 5. The CDR3 spans 16 residues. Germline CDR1 and CDR2: LNHNV and YYDKDF (reference sequence).

The rearrangement joins TRBV18 to TRBJ2-7, with 8 bases matching TRBD1. The V gene end was trimmed by 2 bases and the J gene end by 4 bases; junction bases not matched to a gene: 4. CDR3 size: 14 residues. Germline V gene lookup returns CDR1 KGHSH and CDR2 LQKENI. The CDR3 reads CASSPRDRQYEQYF. The DNA for the CDR3 is TGTGCCAGCTCACCAAGGGACAGGCAATACGAGCAGTACTTC.

The chain has TRBV29-1 and TRBJ1-2; D uncertain. Between the trimmed V and J ends, which lost 4 bases and 3 bases, there was a span of 9 bases. Germline V gives CDR1 SQVTM, CDR2 ANQGSEA. The CDR3 is made up of 12 amino acids. CDR3 residues: CSVAQTDYGYTF. The CDR3 region has the DNA TGCAGCGTTGCACAGACGGACTATGGCTACACCTTC.

This clone has at least ten counts. This sequence joins TRBV19 and TRBJ2-5; the match to TRBD1 covers 8 bases. Germline CDR1 LNHDA, CDR2 SQIVND (reference sequence). V was clipped by 8 bases and J by 2 bases; unmatched bases: 10. The CDR3 contains 15 residues. For the CDR3, the DNA is TGTGCCAGTTCTTCGACAGGGGCCGAACAAGAGACCCAGTACTTC. This sequence encodes CASSSTGAEQETQYF.

This chain uses TRBV6-5 with TRBJ1-5; 7 bases map to TRBD1. Germline trimming cut 5 bases from V and 5 bases from J; bases unmatched to any gene: 6. The length of the CDR3 is 14 residues. CDR1 and CDR2 from the germline V gene are MNHEY and SVGAGI. The CDR3 bases are TGTGCCAGCAGTAACACAGGGGCATATCAGCCCCAGCATTTT. This sequence encodes CASSNTGAYQPQHF.

The gene calls are TRBV4-2 and TRBJ2-7; TRBD1 matches at 9 bases. This CDR3 is 16 amino acids long. CDR1 and CDR2 from the germline V gene are LGHNA and YNFKEQ. Trimming removed 1 base from V and 5 bases from J; junction bases left unmatched: 9. CDR3 protein: CASSQVVGTGSHEQYF. The CDR3 DNA reads TGTGCCAGCAGCCAAGTAGTTGGGACAGGGTCCCACGAGCAGTACTTC.

Notes on this clone: Other DNA sequences in the sample encode the same CDR3. The genes are TRBV4-2 and TRBJ1-4, with 9 bases identical to TRBD1. The CDR3 spans 15 residues. CDR1 is LGHNA, CDR2 YNFKEQ, per germline. J was trimmed by 5 bases and V by 0 bases; bases with no gene match: 1. This chain's CDR3 is CASSQEGQGNEKLFF. The CDR3 DNA follows: TGTGCCAGCAGCCAAGAGGGACAGGGAAATGAAAAACTGTTTTTT.

V is TRBV5-4 and J is TRBJ1-1; no reliable D call. Germline V gives CDR1 SGHNT, CDR2 YYREEE (reference sequence). The CDR3 is 15 amino acids. The germline V and J ends were trimmed by 0 bases and 0 bases, with 9 bases remaining between them. CDR3 protein: CASSLGAVMNTEAFF. For the CDR3, the DNA is TGTGCCAGCAGCTTGGGCGCGGTCATGAACACTGAAGCTTTCTTT.

This clone has a handful of counts. V gene TRBV29-1 combines with J gene TRBJ1-1; D possibly corresponds to TRBD1 (5 bases). The CDR3 covers 13 residues. The germline V gene has CDR1 SQVTM and CDR2 ANQGSEA. The CDR3 region has the DNA TGCAGAGCCCTCGTAAGGGTCGGGGGTGAAGCTTTCTTT. It encodes CRALVRVGGEAFF.

J is TRBJ2-1 and V is TRBV5-4, with TRBD2 matching over 9 bases. The CDR3 is 16 amino acids. Germline V gene data show CDR1 as SGHNT and CDR2 as YYREEE (reference sequence). Germline trimming cut 4 bases from V and 10 bases from J; bases unmatched to any gene: 15. The CDR3 region has the DNA TGTGCCAGCAGCCTTGGCCCCGCGGGGGGGCCACGGGAGCAGTTCTTC. It codes for CASSLGPAGGPREQFF.

The chain carries TRBV7-2 and TRBJ2-3, with 14 bases lining up with TRBD2. Trimming at V came to 1 base and at J to 1 base, leaving 1 base not matched to a gene. The CDR3 is made up of 17 amino acids. The germline V gene encodes CDR1 SGHTA and CDR2 FQGNSA. The CDR3 region is CASSLVGLAGGTDTQYF. Written as DNA, the CDR3 is TGTGCCAGCAGCTTAGTGGGACTAGCGGGGGGCACAGATACGCAGTATTTT.

The CDR3 DNA reads as TGTGCCAGCAGCTTAGGATCGGGAGGAACCTACAATGAGCAGTTCTTC. Translated: CASSLGSGGTYNEQFF. The chain uses TRBV11-2 and TRBJ2-1, with 7 bases lining up with TRBD2. The CDR3 covers 16 residues. With V trimmed by 1 base and J by 2 bases, 5 bases remained unmatched. CDR1 and CDR2 from the germline V gene are SGHAT and FQNNGV.